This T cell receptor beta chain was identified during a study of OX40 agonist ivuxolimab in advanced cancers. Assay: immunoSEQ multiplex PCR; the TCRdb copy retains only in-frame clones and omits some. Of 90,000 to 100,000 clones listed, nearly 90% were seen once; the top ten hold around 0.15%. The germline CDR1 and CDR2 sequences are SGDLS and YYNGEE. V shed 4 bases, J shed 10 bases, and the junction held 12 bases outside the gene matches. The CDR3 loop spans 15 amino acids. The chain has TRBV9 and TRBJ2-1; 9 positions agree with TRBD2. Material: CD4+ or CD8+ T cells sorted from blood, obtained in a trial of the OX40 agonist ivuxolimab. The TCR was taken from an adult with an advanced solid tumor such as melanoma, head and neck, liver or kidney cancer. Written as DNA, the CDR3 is TGTGCCAGCAGCCCTAGCCCTAGCGGGATTCGAGAGCAGTTCTTC. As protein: CASSPSPSGIREQFF. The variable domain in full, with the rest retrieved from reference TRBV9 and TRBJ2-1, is DSGVTQTPKHLITATGQRVTLRCSPRSGDLSVYWYQQSLDQGLQFLIQYYNGEERAKGNILERFSAQQFPDLHSELNLSSLELGDSALYFCASSPSPSGIREQFFGPGTRLTVL.